This T cell receptor (beta chain) appears in the sequencing data of a study of T cells in Graves' hyperthyroidism and ophthalmopathy (dated 2019 in TCRdb). General notes on the study: Peripheral blood was collected at initial diagnosis, before any treatment. TCR V-J signatures able to tell the groups apart were searched for in a discovery cohort of approximately 95 patients, of whom 40 to 45 had Graves' ophthalmopathy and some 60 had stable Graves' hyperthyroidism. In about 6 Graves' hyperthyroidism patients, the study also compared T-cell repertoires from thyroid tissue with T-cell repertoires from blood. The paper reports TCR Vbeta CDR3 sequencing of some 140 peripheral blood samples: 40 to 45 ophthalmopathy, about 75 hyperthyroidism and 17 progressor patients. Whether ophthalmopathy could be predicted prospectively was tested in an independent validation cohort made up of roughly 19 hyperthyroidism patients plus 17 patients who later progressed to ophthalmopathy. After blood sampling, hyperthyroidism patients were treated with methimazole at a starting dose of 30 mg daily, and ophthalmopathy patients were treated with high-dose intravenous methylprednisolone. The 90 to 100 discovery patients were randomly divided into training and test sets at a 7:3 ratio.

Ophthalmopathy patients had moderately to severely active disease, with a Clinical Activity Score of 3 or more, a NOSPECS grade of 4 or more, and a disease duration of less than 3 months. The study excluded patients with uncontrolled infections, other autoimmune diseases, pregnancy or lactation. Diagnoses were based on clinical symptoms, serum thyroxine and TRAb, thyroid ultrasound and orbital computed tomography. Ficoll-Paque density gradient centrifugation was used to isolate PBMCs from around 9.1 ml of fresh peripheral blood. Trizol reagent was used to extract total RNA, and RNA quality was then checked on an Agilent 2100 Bioanalyzer. What the study reported, not specific to this receptor: In validation, the model predicted progression to ophthalmopathy with approximately 69% sensitivity and around 72% specificity, a median of about 6.7 months before onset. A model built on a 13 V-J signature distinguished ophthalmopathy from stable hyperthyroidism, reaching about 88% sensitivity and around 81% specificity in cross-validation and 80%/75% in testing. Most expanded thyroid clonotypes (frequency above 0.001) were also detected in blood, suggesting blood repertoires may reflect thyroid immune responses. Sample size was not statistically predetermined, and blinding of investigators to group allocation was not performed.

Amplification of TCR beta CDR3 regions was carried out from RNA transcripts. The first round of RT-PCR for the TCR CDR3 was performed with the HTBI primer set and the Qiagen OneStep RT-PCR kit. The libraries were constructed in a second round of multiplex PCR and then size-selected and purified. Sequencing of the libraries was done on an Illumina HiSeq2000 using paired-end 100 bp reads. As for how the authors treated the data: Raw data were processed with SOAPnuke, discarding reads with adapters, uncalled bases, mean Phred below 15, or no exact constant-primer or identifier match. COPE v1.2.5 was used to merge high-quality paired reads, and clonotypes were defined as unique nucleotide sequences. Clonotypes were aligned to IMGT TRBV, TRBD and TRBJ reference segments using MiTCR v1.1. The analysis included only V-J combinations with a frequency above 0.0001, which together covered 98% to 99.2% of the repertoires. The TCS score was defined as F50 (clonal expansion) divided by E x V (chaos), with BLOSUM62-based TCRdist calculated between CDR3 peptides within each V-J. Welch's t-statistics and random forest reduced around 510 V-J features to 13, which were used in a naive Bayes classifier (R e1071). Thyroid-blood repertoire similarity was quantified with the Morisita-Horn index. The public reads were run again by TCRdb, first through fastp at Q25 and then through MiXCR, and only productive beta chains were kept. Rows with one shared CDR3 protein collapse into an entry with the most common genes and DNA. Clone size and V and J calls follow TCRdb, not the original study. The sample yields around 610,000 distinct CDR3 sequences; around 15% were counted once. Of the sample, around 4.5% falls within the top ten clones.

The sample holds one count of this clonotype. Its antigen target is currently unknown. The input lacks base qualities; no much larger clone sits a single base away. A lone read gives weak evidence. Taken from cysteine to phenylalanine, the CDR3 has 13 residues. Of all the DNA, just the CDR3 is kept, 39 bases in frame from base 1. V sheds 7 bases and J sheds 8 bases, leaving 17 bases between their ends. The germline V gene provides CDR1 SNHLY and CDR2 FYNNEI. This receptor was taken from a woman in her thirties or forties with Graves' ophthalmopathy. Material: blood. The receptor chain draws on TRBV2 and TRBJ1-1; the D gene cannot be resolved reliably. Here the CDR3 is given as CASKNWGMEEAFF. At the DNA level, the sequence is TGTGCCAGCAAAAATTGGGGAATGGAAGAAGCTTTCTTT.